Each of the 30 T cell receptor beta chains below was sequenced from the same sample in a study of shared clonotypes between healthy human individuals. The table came from immunoSEQ multiplex PCR; TCRdb's copy has only in-frame clones and leaves some out. The table has approximately 640,000 clones, around 72% seen once. What was sequenced was memory CD4+ T cells sorted from blood. Subset here: CD45RA-negative fraction. These receptors originate from a woman in her 30s in good health.

This clone has a count of ten or more. V and J are TRBV28 and TRBJ1-2; D is possibly TRBD1 (6 bases). Germline CDR1 and CDR2: MDHEN and SYDVKM. The V gene lost 4 bases and the J gene lost 2 bases, with 11 bases spanning the gap. The CDR3 is 14 residues long. CDR3 sequence reads: CASSYRAANYGYTF. The DNA of the CDR3 is TGTGCCAGCAGTTACAGGGCTGCCAACTATGGCTACACCTTC.

This clone was seen a handful of times. One end of the junction does not line up with germline, which may come from a read error. The V call is TRBV7-9, the J call TRBJ2-1, with a weak D call TRBD2 (6 bases). This CDR3 is built from 16 residues. Germline V gene data show CDR1 as SEHNR and CDR2 as FQNEAQ (reference sequence). The CDR3, as DNA: TGTGCCAGCAGCTTAGCCCAGGAGCTAGCGAACAACGAGCAGTTCTTC. Translation: CASSLAQELANNEQFF.

The chain carries TRBV19 and TRBJ1-1; a weak D match, TRBD1 (5 bases). The CDR3 has 14 residues. In germline, CDR1 is LNHDA, CDR2 SQIVND (reference sequence). V lost 3 bases, J lost 4 bases, and 12 bases lay in between. The CDR3 region is CASSMPRDLTEAFF. As DNA, the CDR3 is TGTGCCAGTAGTATGCCCCGGGACCTCACTGAAGCTTTCTTT.

The chain couples TRBV7-3 to TRBJ2-7; tentative D call: TRBD2 (5 bases). The CDR3 loop spans 14 amino acids. Germline V gene data show CDR1 as SGHTA and CDR2 as FQGTGA. V lost 2 bases to trimming and J lost 5 bases, with 13 bases between them. CDR3 nucleotide sequence: TGTGCCAGCAGCTTACGGGAAAATATGGACGAGCAGTACTTC. As protein: CASSLRENMDEQYF.

The sample holds one count of this clone. The CDR3 DNA sequence: TGTGCCAGCAGCTTTTTAGGGGATGGCACAGATACGCAGTATTTT. It translates to CASSFLGDGTDTQYF. The chain joins TRBV7-3 to TRBJ2-3; a possible D gene is TRBD1 (5 bases). The CDR3 runs 15 residues. Trimming shortened V by 3 bases and J by 1 base, and 11 bases separated the two germline ends. From germline, CDR1 is SGHTA and CDR2 FQGTGA.

The chain couples TRBV6-1 to TRBJ2-1; 7 bases match TRBD2. This CDR3 contains 15 residues. CDR1 is MNHNS and CDR2 is SASEGT in the germline V gene. J gave up 7 bases and V 5 bases, and 11 bases lay outside the gene matches. The CDR3 loop is CASSLSGTLMNEQFF. The CDR3 nucleotides read TGTGCCAGCAGTTTAAGCGGGACCCTAATGAATGAGCAGTTCTTC.

This clone was counted many times. The CDR3 region is CASSLRSLGVSGNTIYF. The CDR3 coding sequence is TGTGCCAGCAGTTTACGGTCTCTGGGAGTCTCTGGAAACACCATATATTTT. The rearrangement links TRBV28 to TRBJ1-3, with D unresolved. The CDR3 has 17 residues. Germline V CDR1 and CDR2: MDHEN, SYDVKM. The germline V and J ends were trimmed by 2 bases and 0 bases, with 14 bases remaining between them. The whole variable domain, remainder taken from reference TRBV28 and TRBJ1-3, is DVKVTQSSRYLVKRTGEKVFLECVQDMDHENMFWYRQDPGLGLRLIYFSYDVKMKEKGDIPEGYSVSREKKERFSLILESASTNQTSMYLCASSLRSLGVSGNTIYFGEGSWLTVV.

A remark on this clone: A much larger clone differs from this one at a single base, so this may be a read error. This sequence joins TRBV7-3 and TRBJ2-5, with 7 bases aligning to TRBD1. The junction had 2 bases not matched to a gene; V was cut back by 5 bases and J by 2 bases. This CDR3 spans 13 amino acids. Per germline, CDR1 SGHTA and CDR2 FQGTGA. CDR3 region: CASSRDSQETQYF. In DNA form, the CDR3 reads TGTGCCAGCAGCCGGGACAGTCAAGAGACCCAGTACTTC.

The rearrangement joins TRBV28 to TRBJ2-3; D tentatively reads TRBD1 or TRBD2 (5 bases each). Germline CDR1 reads MDHEN; CDR2 reads SYDVKM. The V end lost 5 bases, the J end lost 8 bases, and 14 bases lay between the germline ends. This CDR3 has 13 amino acids. As DNA, the CDR3 is TGTGCCAGCAGTGCCGGGACCCCTGGTACGCAGTATTTT. Protein product: CASSAGTPGTQYF.

This clone is a singleton in its sample. One base away lies a much larger clone, so this may be a sequencing read error. The same CDR3 is also encoded by other DNA sequences in this sample. The chain recombines TRBV7-3 with TRBJ1-1; 8 bases align to TRBD1. The germline V gene encodes CDR1 SGHTA and CDR2 FQGTGA. The ends lost 3 bases at V and 3 bases at J; junction bases unmatched: 0. CDR3 length equals 13 residues. CDR3 in amino acids: CASSLTGDTEAFF. CDR3 nucleotide sequence: TGTGCCAGCAGCTTGACAGGGGACACTGAAGCTTTCTTT.

The sample holds a few counts of this clone. The genes are TRBV6-1 and TRBJ2-1, with TRBD2 identical over 15 bases. The CDR3 has 15 amino acids. J lost 14 bases, V lost 1 base, and 6 bases had no gene match. Germline CDR1 reads MNHNS; CDR2 reads SASEGT. Written as DNA, the CDR3 is TGTGCCAGCAGTGAAGTAGGACTAGCGGGAGGGGCTAAGTTCTTC. Translated, it gives CASSEVGLAGGAKFF.

CDR3 protein: CASRRGGNSNQPQHF. CDR3 coding DNA: TGTGCCAGCAGGCGGGGGGGAAATAGCAATCAGCCCCAGCATTTT. The chain is built from TRBV6-6 and TRBJ1-5; possible D gene TRBD1, 5 bases. CDR3 length: 15 amino acids. Trimming removed 6 bases at V and 0 bases at J, with 12 bases between. Per the germline V gene, CDR1 is MNHNY and CDR2 is SVGAGI (reference sequence).

This chain joins TRBV6-6 and TRBJ1-1, with D possibly TRBD1 on 6 matching bases. The V and J ends lost 7 bases and 6 bases respectively, with 18 bases between them. Germline CDR1 MNHNY, CDR2 SVGAGI (reference sequence). The CDR3 sequence is 14 residues long. The CDR3 sequence: CASKSERGRSEAFF. CDR3 in DNA: TGTGCCAGCAAATCCGAGAGGGGGAGGTCTGAAGCTTTCTTT.

This clone was seen at least ten times. The same CDR3 can be traced to other DNA sequences in this sample. V gene TRBV27 combines with J gene TRBJ1-5; possibly TRBD1 for D (6 bases). CDR3 length equals 16 residues. From germline, CDR1 is MNHEY and CDR2 SMNVEV (reference sequence). V gave up 6 bases and J gave up 1 base, with 16 bases separating them. The CDR3 spells CASRPWGQGSNQPQHF. The CDR3, as DNA: TGTGCCAGCAGGCCTTGGGGGCAGGGGAGCAATCAGCCCCAGCATTTT.

J is TRBJ2-7 and V is TRBV20-1; D uncertain. Trimming shortened V by 6 bases and J by 4 bases, and 10 bases separated the two germline ends. The CDR3 is 11 amino acids. Germline CDR1 reads DFQATT; CDR2 reads SNEGSKA (reference sequence). CDR3 DNA: TGCAGTGCCCTGCTCAGATACGAGCAGTACTTC. It codes for CSALLRYEQYF.

The chain employs TRBV28 and TRBJ2-3; 7 bases fit TRBD1. After removal of 5 bases from V and 7 bases from J, the junction contained 6 bases not matched to a gene. The germline CDR1 and CDR2 sequences are MDHEN and SYDVKM. This CDR3 region has 13 residues. CDR3 bases: TGTGCCAGCAGTCCCCACAGGGGAAATACGCAGTATTTT. Translated: CASSPHRGNTQYF.

The chain joins TRBV18 to TRBJ1-1, with 9 bases lining up with TRBD1. This CDR3 region has 14 residues. Germline CDR1 and CDR2: KGHSH and LQKENI. With V trimmed by 3 bases and J by 6 bases, 5 bases remained unmatched. The CDR3 bases are TGTGCCAGCTCACCCCGGGACAGGGTCGCTGAAGCTTTCTTT. Translated, it gives CASSPRDRVAEAFF.

The chain employs TRBV19 and TRBJ2-3, with TRBD2 matching 8 bases. The CDR3 runs to 13 residues. Per germline, CDR1 LNHDA and CDR2 SQIVND (reference sequence). Trimming at V came to 7 bases and at J to 12 bases, leaving 12 bases not matched to a gene. The CDR3 region is CASTGPEREIQYF. DNA for the CDR3: TGTGCCAGTACGGGTCCCGAGCGGGAGATTCAGTATTTT.

This clone turned up a few times. The same CDR3 also results from other DNA sequences found in this sample. The V gene is TRBV19, the J gene TRBJ1-2; D ambiguous. CDR3 length: 13 residues. Deletions cut 2 bases from V and 2 bases from J, with 6 bases between. Per the germline V gene, CDR1 is LNHDA and CDR2 is SQIVND (reference sequence). The CDR3 DNA is TGTGCCAGTAGTATATGGGGAAACTATGGCTACACCTTC. Protein: CASSIWGNYGYTF. Looking up the rest from reference TRBV19 and TRBJ1-2 gives the full variable domain: DGGITQSPKYLFRKEGQNVTLSCEQNLNHDAMYWYRQDPGQGLRLIYYSQIVNDFQKGDIAEGYSVSREKKESFPLTVTSAQKNPTAFYLCASSIWGNYGYTFGSGTRLTVV.

The CDR3 here is CASSVMDRSYEQYF. Here the CDR3 DNA reads TGTGCCAGCAGCGTCATGGACAGATCCTACGAGCAGTACTTC. This sequence joins TRBV6-6 and TRBJ2-7; D is possibly TRBD1 (6 bases). CDR1 and CDR2 (germline): MNHNY, SVGAGI (reference sequence). Trimming pared 6 bases from V and 1 base from J, leaving 13 bases between. The CDR3 totals 14 residues.

Turning to this clone: The same CDR3 also results from other DNA sequences found in this sample. The gene calls are TRBV5-1 and TRBJ1-3; 7 bases match TRBD1. Trimming at V came to 4 bases and at J to 2 bases, leaving 3 bases not matched to a gene. CDR3 length: 14 residues. Germline CDR1 reads SGHRS; CDR2 reads YFSETQ. CDR3 DNA sequence: TGCGCCAGCAGCCTAGGGACAGCTGGAAACACCATATATTTT. The encoded protein is CASSLGTAGNTIYF.

The chain uses TRBV2 and TRBJ2-7, with D tentatively TRBD2 (5 bases). Between the trimmed V and J ends, which lost 4 bases and 3 bases, there was a span of 16 bases. The V gene's germline CDR1 is SNHLY and CDR2 FYNNEI. This CDR3 has 15 amino acids. The CDR3 loop reads CASSGISAWDYEQYF. The CDR3, as DNA: TGTGCCAGCAGTGGCATTAGCGCGTGGGACTACGAGCAGTACTTC.

This clone was observed once. This chain connects TRBV28 to TRBJ2-4, with a possible D match to TRBD2 (5 bases). The germline gives CDR1 MDHEN, CDR2 SYDVKM. This CDR3 has 15 amino acids. The V gene lost 4 bases and the J gene lost 3 bases, with 13 bases spanning the gap. CDR3 sequence reads: CASSSERGYKNIQYF. The DNA for the CDR3 is TGTGCCAGCAGTTCGGAGCGAGGGTACAAAAACATTCAGTACTTC.

This chain uses TRBV20-1 with TRBJ1-1, with TRBD1 matching 7 bases. Germline CDR1 DFQATT, CDR2 SNEGSKA (reference sequence). The CDR3 extends over 11 amino acids. V dropped 7 bases and J dropped 10; count of bases not matched to a gene: 9. CDR3 in amino acids: CSGGGAGPAFF. DNA of the CDR3: TGCAGTGGAGGGGGCGCAGGGCCAGCTTTCTTT.

The V call is TRBV15, the J call TRBJ2-5, with 12 positions matching TRBD2. The CDR3 is 17 residues long. The V gene end was trimmed by 0 bases and the J gene end by 4 bases; junction bases not matched to a gene: 6. CDR1 and CDR2 (germline): LNHNV, YYDKDF (reference sequence). CDR3 in DNA: TGTGCCACCAGCAGAGATTTGACGGGACTAGCGGGAGAGACCCAGTACTTC. It codes for CATSRDLTGLAGETQYF. Using reference TRBV15 and TRBJ2-5 for the parts outside the CDR3, the full variable domain is DAMVIQNPRYQVTQFGKPVTLSCSQTLNHNVMYWYQQKSSQAPKLLFHYYDKDFNNEADTPDNFQSRRPNTSFCFLDIRSPGLGDTAMYLCATSRDLTGLAGETQYFGPGTRLLVL.

V usage is TRBV10-3 and J usage is TRBJ2-1; no reliable D call. V was clipped by 11 bases and J by 7 bases, with 12 bases between them. CDR1 is ENHRY, CDR2 SYGVKD, per germline. The CDR3 contains 11 residues. The CDR3 DNA reads TGTGCCGTCGCCCTGGCGAATGAGCAGTTCTTC. Translated, it gives CAVALANEQFF.

The chain joins TRBV9 to TRBJ2-1; D remains unclear. The CDR3 sequence is 13 residues long. CDR1 SGDLS and CDR2 YYNGEE come from the germline V gene. Deletions cut 0 bases from V and 8 bases from J, with 9 bases between. The CDR3 DNA is TGTGCCAGCAGCGTAGTTTCTGGGGATGAGCAGTTCTTC. Translation gives CASSVVSGDEQFF. The full variable domain, rest sourced from reference TRBV9 and TRBJ2-1, is DSGVTQTPKHLITATGQRVTLRCSPRSGDLSVYWYQQSLDQGLQFLIQYYNGEERAKGNILERFSAQQFPDLHSELNLSSLELGDSALYFCASSVVSGDEQFFGPGTRLTVL.

The rearrangement joins TRBV29-1 to TRBJ2-3; no clear D gene. Germline CDR1 reads SQVTM; CDR2 reads ANQGSEA. The ends were cut back, 6 bases at V and 8 bases at J, with 15 bases in the middle. This CDR3 contains 12 residues. The DNA of the CDR3 is TGCAGCGTGGGCAGACAATCGGGTACGCAGTATTTT. It yields the protein CSVGRQSGTQYF.

V gene TRBV29-1 combines with J gene TRBJ1-1; tentative D call: TRBD1 (5 bases). The germline V and J ends were trimmed by 8 bases and 7 bases, with 8 bases remaining between them. Per germline, CDR1 SQVTM and CDR2 ANQGSEA. CDR3 length: 9 residues. CDR3 sequence (DNA): TGCAGCTGTGACAGTGAAGCTTTCTTT. The encoded protein is CSCDSEAFF.

This clone appeared a single time. With only one base between it and a far larger clone, this is likely a read error. Other DNA sequences from this sample encode an identical CDR3 as well. The chain links TRBV6-5 to TRBJ2-5; TRBD2 agrees at 9 bases. The V gene's germline CDR1 is MNHEY and CDR2 SVGAGI. The CDR3 loop spans 16 amino acids. The chain's CDR3 is CASSYSRREGQETQYF. CDR3 nucleotide sequence: TGTGCCAGCAGTTACTCACGGCGGGAGGGACAAGAGACCCAATACTTC.